This T cell receptor beta chain was observed in a study of blood T cell repertoires in COVID-19. Study as a whole: The United States, Italy and Spain supplied acute and convalescent COVID-19 samples. Sources were T cells, B-cell-depleted T cells, or PBMCs; the material itself was cDNA or gDNA.

Methods used by the authors: Reference gene primer amplification gave nucleated cell count estimates. Measured with immunoSEQ multiplex PCR; TCRdb has only the in-frame clones, and not every one. V and J calls plus clone size are reproduced from that table; the DNA served to infer D and trimming. This table holds 45,000 to 60,000 clones, roughly 80% found once. V was trimmed by 2 bases and J by 5 bases, leaving 18 bases between them. The germline V gene has CDR1 MNHEY and CDR2 SMNVEV (reference sequence). The CDR3 consists of 16 residues. This clonotype was obtained from an elderly woman with acute or convalescent COVID-19. This chain uses TRBV27 with TRBJ1-2, with D hard to call. The sequencing input was peripheral blood. The CDR3 here is CASSLKALPGVYGYTF. The DNA for the CDR3 is TGTGCCAGCAGTTTAAAAGCCCTCCCAGGCGTATATGGCTACACCTTC.